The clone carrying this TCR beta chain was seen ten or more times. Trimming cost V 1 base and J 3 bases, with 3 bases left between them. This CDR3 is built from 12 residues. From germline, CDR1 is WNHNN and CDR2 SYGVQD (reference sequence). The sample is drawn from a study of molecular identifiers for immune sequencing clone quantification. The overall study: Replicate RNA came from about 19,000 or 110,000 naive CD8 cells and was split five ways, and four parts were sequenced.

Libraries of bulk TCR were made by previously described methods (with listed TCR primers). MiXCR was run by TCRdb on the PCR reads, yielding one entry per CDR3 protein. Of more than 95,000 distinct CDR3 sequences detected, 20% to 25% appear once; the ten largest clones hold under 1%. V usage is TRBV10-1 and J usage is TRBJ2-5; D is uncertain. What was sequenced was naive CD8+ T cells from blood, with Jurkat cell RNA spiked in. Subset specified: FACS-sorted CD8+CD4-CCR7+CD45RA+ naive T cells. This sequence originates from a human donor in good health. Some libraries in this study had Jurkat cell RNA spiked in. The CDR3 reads CASSELEETQYF. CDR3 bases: TGCGCCAGCAGTGAGTTGGAAGAGACCCAGTACTTC.